The rows below give T cell receptor beta chains drawn from one sample of a study of T cell changes during pregnancy in multiple sclerosis. Only in-frame clones appear in the TCRdb table, and some are missing; sequencing was by immunoSEQ multiplex PCR. Of 50,000 to 65,000 clones listed, 91% were seen once; the top ten hold roughly 0.76%. Specimen: CD4+ T cells from peripheral blood mononuclear cells, collected in the first trimester of pregnancy. These receptors came from a female donor with multiple sclerosis, enrolled in a pregnancy study. Both conserved end residues are part of each CDR3. Each record gives: clone size, J gene, D gene, V gene, CDR3 protein, CDR3 DNA. A D gene is named only where the DNA matches it firmly. Part of the rows lack a size; the others show once, few, many or a class for expanded clones.

size: -
J: TRBJ2-6
D: TRBD1
V: TRBV5-8
CDR3: CASTTGGWGANVLTF
DNA: TGTGCCAGCACGACAGGGGGCTGGGGGGCCAACGTCCTGACTTTC

size: -
J: TRBJ1-1
D: -
V: TRBV11-2
CDR3: CASSASTGLTEAFF
DNA: TGTGCCAGCAGCGCCTCGACAGGCTTAACTGAAGCTTTCTTT

size: once
J: TRBJ1-1
D: TRBD1
V: TRBV7-9
CDR3: CASSPRQGRNTEAFF
DNA: TGTGCCAGCAGCCCGAGACAGGGTCGGAACACTGAAGCTTTCTTT

size: -
J: TRBJ2-7
D: -
V: TRBV10-3
CDR3: CAISEGTGVYEQYF
DNA: TGTGCCATCAGTGAGGGGACGGGAGTCTACGAGCAGTACTTC

size: -
J: TRBJ1-1
D: -
V: TRBV2
CDR3: CAGRQDQNTEAFF
DNA: TGTGCCGGAAGACAGGACCAGAACACTGAAGCTTTCTTT

size: -
J: TRBJ2-3
D: -
V: TRBV5-1
CDR3: CASSDRKGEDTQYF
DNA: TGCGCCAGCAGCGACCGTAAAGGGGAAGATACGCAGTATTTT

size: -
J: TRBJ2-3
D: TRBD1
V: TRBV2
CDR3: CASSPDRGPGDTQYF
DNA: TGTGCCAGCAGCCCAGACAGGGGACCGGGAGATACGCAGTATTTT

size: -
J: TRBJ1-6
D: -
V: TRBV23-1
CDR3: CASSQTPWGVRSPLHF
DNA: TGCGCCAGCAGTCAAACCCCCTGGGGGGTCCGTTCACCCCTCCACTTT

size: -
J: TRBJ2-3
D: TRBD1
V: TRBV11-3
CDR3: CASSLDSGGRMYF
DNA: TGTGCCAGCAGCTTAGATTCAGGGGGCAGAATGTATTTT

size: -
J: TRBJ1-2
D: -
V: TRBV19
CDR3: CASSPQGKTNYGYTF
DNA: TGTGCCAGTAGTCCCCAGGGGAAGACTAACTATGGCTACACCTTC

size: -
J: TRBJ2-7
D: -
V: TRBV4-2
CDR3: CASSQAGKSYEQYF
DNA: TGTGCCAGCAGCCAAGCAGGGAAGTCCTACGAGCAGTACTTC

size: -
J: TRBJ2-7
D: TRBD2
V: TRBV2
CDR3: CASSFSGGGPYEQYF
DNA: TGTGCCAGCAGTTTTAGCGGGGGGGGTCCCTACGAGCAGTACTTC

size: -
J: TRBJ1-1
D: -
V: TRBV7-9
CDR3: CASSLGLMNTEAFF
DNA: TGTGCCAGCAGCTTAGGACTCATGAACACTGAAGCTTTCTTT

size: -
J: TRBJ1-6
D: -
V: TRBV4-3
CDR3: CASASDNSPLHF
DNA: TGCGCCAGCGCCAGCGATAATTCACCCCTCCACTTT

size: -
J: TRBJ2-2
D: -
V: TRBV2
CDR3: CASSELANTGELFF
DNA: TGTGCCAGCAGTGAACTAGCGAACACCGGGGAGCTGTTTTTT

size: -
J: TRBJ1-2
D: TRBD1
V: TRBV25-1
CDR3: CASSPLPDRGNYGYTF
DNA: TGTGCCAGCAGCCCGCTCCCTGACAGGGGGAACTATGGCTACACCTTC

size: -
J: TRBJ1-1
D: TRBD1
V: TRBV7-8
CDR3: CASSKSTGLNTEAFF
DNA: TGTGCCAGCAGCAAATCGACAGGGTTGAACACTGAAGCTTTCTTT

size: once
J: TRBJ2-1
D: TRBD1
V: TRBV7-2
CDR3: CASRSWTGQYNEQFF
DNA: TGTGCCAGCAGGTCCTGGACAGGGCAATACAATGAGCAGTTCTTC

size: -
J: TRBJ2-3
D: -
V: TRBV18
CDR3: CASSPTGVTDTQYF
DNA: TGTGCCAGCTCACCAACAGGAGTAACAGATACGCAGTATTTT

size: -
J: TRBJ2-2
D: TRBD2
V: TRBV9
CDR3: CASSRGLAGGRGNTGELFF
DNA: TGTGCCAGCAGCCGGGGACTAGCGGGGGGTCGGGGGAACACCGGGGAGCTGTTTTTT

size: -
J: TRBJ2-3
D: TRBD2
V: TRBV7-9
CDR3: CASSWSGGTIDTQYF
DNA: TGTGCCAGCAGCTGGAGCGGGGGGACCATAGATACGCAGTATTTT

size: few
J: TRBJ1-6
D: -
V: TRBV5-6
CDR3: CASSLRSSNSPLHF
DNA: TGTGCCAGCAGCCTCCGGTCCTCCAATTCACCCCTCCACTTT

size: -
J: TRBJ1-6
D: -
V: TRBV5-8
CDR3: CASSLDRSNSPLHF
DNA: TGTGCCAGCAGCTTGGACAGGTCTAATTCACCCCTCCACTTT

size: -
J: TRBJ2-7
D: -
V: TRBV19
CDR3: CASSIGLTINSYEQYF
DNA: TGTGCCAGTAGTATCGGACTGACTATCAACTCCTACGAGCAGTACTTC

size: -
J: TRBJ2-1
D: -
V: TRBV7-2
CDR3: CASSRGAGTPSYNEQFF
DNA: TGTGCCAGCAGCCGGGGTGCTGGGACTCCCTCCTACAATGAGCAGTTCTTC

size: -
J: TRBJ2-2
D: -
V: TRBV4-2
CDR3: CASSPVGDTGELFF
DNA: TGTGCCAGCAGCCCCGTGGGCGACACCGGGGAGCTGTTTTTT

size: -
J: TRBJ1-2
D: -
V: TRBV10-2
CDR3: CASSESRRARGKGGYTF
DNA: TGCGCCAGCAGTGAGTCCCGCCGGGCCAGGGGCAAAGGTGGCTACACCTTC

size: few
J: TRBJ1-2
D: TRBD1
V: TRBV11-2
CDR3: CASSEGQAWSNNYGYTF
DNA: TGTGCCAGCAGCGAAGGACAGGCTTGGTCTAATAACTATGGCTACACCTTC

size: -
J: TRBJ1-4
D: -
V: TRBV7-2
CDR3: CASSNAQGSSEKLFF
DNA: TGTGCCAGCAGCAACGCGCAGGGGAGTTCTGAAAAACTGTTTTTT

size: -
J: TRBJ2-7
D: TRBD1
V: TRBV14
CDR3: CASSQVLGQGAYEQYF
DNA: TGTGCCAGCAGCCAGGTGTTGGGACAGGGGGCCTACGAGCAGTACTTC

size: -
J: TRBJ2-1
D: TRBD2
V: TRBV18
CDR3: CASSRGTSGVDEQFF
DNA: TGTGCCAGCTCAAGAGGGACTAGCGGCGTCGATGAGCAGTTCTTC

size: -
J: TRBJ1-2
D: -
V: TRBV11-2
CDR3: CASSAYRDNYGYTF
DNA: TGTGCCAGCAGCGCATACAGGGATAACTATGGCTACACCTTC

size: -
J: TRBJ1-2
D: TRBD1
V: TRBV5-4
CDR3: CASSLEGTGHYGYTF
DNA: TGTGCCAGCAGCTTGGAAGGGACAGGCCACTATGGCTACACCTTC

size: -
J: TRBJ2-3
D: -
V: TRBV18
CDR3: CASSRLADTQYF
DNA: TGTGCCAGCTCCCGACTAGCAGATACGCAGTATTTT

size: -
J: TRBJ1-2
D: -
V: TRBV7-2
CDR3: CASSLSGHGYTF
DNA: TGTGCCAGCAGCCTCTCAGGGCATGGCTACACCTTC

size: -
J: TRBJ1-1
D: -
V: TRBV18
CDR3: CASSLQIEAFF
DNA: TGTGCCAGCTCACTACAGATAGAAGCTTTCTTT

size: few
J: TRBJ1-1
D: TRBD1
V: TRBV30
CDR3: CAWRPDRDTEAFF
DNA: TGTGCCTGGAGACCGGACAGGGACACTGAAGCTTTCTTT

size: -
J: TRBJ2-1
D: -
V: TRBV5-6
CDR3: CASSFLLSSYNEQFF
DNA: TGTGCCAGCAGCTTCTTACTAAGCTCCTACAATGAGCAGTTCTTC

size: -
J: TRBJ1-6
D: TRBD1
V: TRBV30
CDR3: CAWSFGTGATWSPLHF
DNA: TGTGCCTGGAGTTTCGGGACAGGGGCTACTTGGTCACCCCTCCACTTT

size: -
J: TRBJ1-1
D: -
V: TRBV9
CDR3: CASSSHVGGAFF
DNA: TGTGCCAGCAGCTCACACGTGGGGGGAGCTTTCTTT

size: -
J: TRBJ1-3
D: TRBD1
V: TRBV7-2
CDR3: CASSLDRGAGNTIYF
DNA: TGTGCCAGCAGCTTAGACAGGGGTGCTGGAAACACCATATATTTT

size: -
J: TRBJ1-2
D: -
V: TRBV6-5
CDR3: CASSYHARVGDGYTF
DNA: TGTGCCAGCAGTTACCATGCCAGGGTTGGGGATGGCTACACCTTC

size: -
J: TRBJ1-2
D: -
V: TRBV7-3
CDR3: CASSLDGNGYTF
DNA: TGTGCCAGCAGCTTAGACGGGAATGGCTACACCTTC

size: -
J: TRBJ1-3
D: -
V: TRBV7-2
CDR3: CASSLVMSSGNTIYF
DNA: TGTGCCAGCAGCTTAGTAATGAGCTCTGGAAACACCATATATTTT

size: -
J: TRBJ1-6
D: TRBD1
V: TRBV5-4
CDR3: CASSLGQGNSPLHF
DNA: TGTGCCAGCAGCTTGGGACAGGGGAATTCACCCCTCCACTTT

size: once
J: TRBJ2-7
D: TRBD1
V: TRBV18
CDR3: CASSLRQGAYEQYF
DNA: TGTGCCAGCTCACTGAGACAGGGGGCATACGAGCAGTACTTC

size: -
J: TRBJ2-7
D: TRBD2
V: TRBV5-4
CDR3: CASSSPQSGVYEQYF
DNA: TGTGCCAGCAGCTCCCCCCAAAGCGGGGTTTACGAGCAGTACTTC

size: -
J: TRBJ2-7
D: TRBD1
V: TRBV7-8
CDR3: CASSSGTDPYEQYF
DNA: TGTGCCAGCAGCTCCGGGACAGATCCCTACGAGCAGTACTTC

size: -
J: TRBJ1-1
D: -
V: TRBV7-2
CDR3: CASSLDSQDTEAFF
DNA: TGTGCCAGCAGCTTAGACAGTCAGGACACTGAAGCTTTCTTT

size: -
J: TRBJ2-1
D: TRBD2
V: TRBV27
CDR3: CASSLPSGGRNEQFF
DNA: TGTGCCAGCAGTTTGCCCAGCGGGGGGCGCAATGAGCAGTTCTTC

size: few
J: TRBJ2-1
D: TRBD2
V: TRBV29-1
CDR3: CSATPKLAGFYNEQFF
DNA: TGCAGCGCTACTCCAAAACTAGCGGGGTTCTACAATGAGCAGTTCTTC

size: -
J: TRBJ2-7
D: TRBD2
V: TRBV29-1
CDR3: CSVDRGGDEQYF
DNA: TGCAGCGTTGATCGGGGGGGGGACGAGCAGTACTTC

size: -
J: TRBJ1-6
D: -
V: TRBV7-8
CDR3: CASSLASGLHYNSPLHF
DNA: TGTGCCAGCAGCTTAGCGTCGGGACTGCACTATAATTCACCCCTCCACTTT